The clone carrying this TCR beta chain showed up many times. This sample was included in a study of Graves' ophthalmopathy and Graves' hyperthyroidism. Study-level information: Peripheral blood (taken before any treatment) was collected at initial diagnosis.

As the template, RNA transcripts were used to amplify TCR beta CDR3 regions. Second-round multiplex PCR came after first-round RT-PCR with HTBI primers. One entry per CDR3 protein, called by TCRdb with MiXCR from the multiplex PCR reads. The sample records around 340,000 distinct CDR3 sequences, 15% to 20% being singletons. The sequenced sample was peripheral blood. The receptor was isolated from an adult man with Graves' ophthalmopathy.

The CDR3 loop is CASSPTGRNGNTIYF. CDR3 DNA: TGTGCCAGCAGCCCTACTGGTAGAAATGGAAACACCATATATTTT. The chain carries TRBV11-2 and TRBJ1-3; D unclear. Looked up from germline, CDR1 is SGHAT and CDR2 is FQNNGV. Trimming took 5 bases from V and 3 from J, leaving 14 bases between them. This CDR3 is 15 amino acids long.